This paragraph covers one TCR beta chain sequence. Its matching antigen is unknown. The germline gives CDR1 LGHNA, CDR2 YNFKEQ. The CDR3 is made up of 19 amino acids. Between the trimmed V and J ends, which lost 0 bases and 0 bases, there was a span of 15 bases. This record belongs to a study of beta chain features in type 1 diabetes. Study summary: Similarity in age, gender and cell yields was seen between patients and healthy donors. Across every sample, about 100 million sorted cells were examined in total. Study-wide findings and caveats: Sequencing from cDNA could over-represent high-TCR-expressing cells.

Expressed TCRB transcripts got sequenced, as all isolated RNA was reverse transcribed. Generated by immunoSEQ multiplex PCR, the TCRdb table keeps only in-frame clones and is missing some. This sample has about 620,000 clones, with around 15% found just once. This receptor was obtained from a man aged 18 to 30 in good health. Material for sequencing was naive CD4+ T cells from blood. V is TRBV4-2 and J is TRBJ2-6; D could derive from TRBD1 or TRBD2 (5 bases each). The CDR3 bases are TGTGCCAGCAGCCAAGAGGAGCTACGGGGCGACTCTGGGGCCAACGTCCTGACTTTC. It specifies CASSQEELRGDSGANVLTF.